The rows below give T cell receptor beta chains drawn from one sample of a study of control samples from healthy donors and cancer patients. TCRdb's table, derived via immunoSEQ multiplex PCR, lists solely in-frame clones and lacks some. This sample has more than 140,000 clones; about 90% occur once, and the top ten carry 5.5% to 7.5%. The sequenced sample consisted of blood. These receptors all come from a man between 18 and 35 years old in good health. Both conserved end residues are part of each CDR3. A D gene is named only where the DNA matches it firmly. Size is omitted from some rows. Given values are once, few, many or a class for expanded clones.

V	size	J	D	DNA	CDR3
TRBV7-2	.	TRBJ1-5	.	TGTGCCAGCAGCTTAGAGGTAGAACCCCAGCATTTT	CASSLEVEPQHF
TRBV5-1	.	TRBJ1-2	.	TGCGCCAGCAGCTTGGCCGTGGGGACAAGTGGCTACACCTTC	CASSLAVGTSGYTF
TRBV23-1	.	TRBJ1-1	TRBD1	TGCGCCAGCAGACTCGCCGGGCAGGGGGCGCAAGGTCGGGCCACTGAAGCTTTCTTT	CASRLAGQGAQGRATEAFF
TRBV15	.	TRBJ2-1	TRBD2	TGTGCCACCAGCAGAGTACGAGGCGGGGGGACCTACAATGAGCAGTTCTTC	CATSRVRGGGTYNEQFF
TRBV25-1	.	TRBJ2-5	.	TGTGCCAGCAGCGAGTTACGACGAGTGGGAGAGACCCAGTACTTC	CASSELRRVGETQYF
TRBV6-6	.	TRBJ2-3	.	TGTGCCAGCTACGGCAGCACAGATACGCAGTATTTT	CASYGSTDTQYF
TRBV5-1	.	TRBJ1-6	.	TGCGCCAGCAGCTTGGCGGGGGAGGTTGGGAATTCACCCCTCCACTTT	CASSLAGEVGNSPLHF
TRBV19	.	TRBJ2-7	.	TGTGCCAGTAGTAAGGGGACTGCCGCTCTCTACGAGCAGTACTTC	CASSKGTAALYEQYF
TRBV19	.	TRBJ2-7	.	TGTGCCAGTAGTCTAACCTTTACCGGGACAAGAACCTTTAGGAGCTCCTACGAGCAGTACTTC	CASSLTFTGTRTFRSSYEQYF
TRBV4-2	.	TRBJ2-3	TRBD2	TGTGCCAGCAGCCAAGTACTAGCGGGGGGGCCACTCACAGATACGCAGTATTTT	CASSQVLAGGPLTDTQYF
TRBV20-1	.	TRBJ1-1	.	TGCAGTGCTAGACCGGAGACTGAAGCTTTCTTT	CSARPETEAFF
TRBV7-6	.	TRBJ2-1	TRBD1	TGTGCCAGCAGCACAGGACAGGGGCTTACCTACAATGAGCAGTTCTTC	CASSTGQGLTYNEQFF
TRBV5-1	.	TRBJ2-6	.	TGCGCCAGCAGCTTGGCCGGAGTTTCTGGGGCCAACGTCCTGACTTTC	CASSLAGVSGANVLTF
TRBV6-5	.	TRBJ2-1	TRBD2	TGTGCCAGCAGTTACCTTAGCGGGGGGGCCCATGAGCAGTTCTTC	CASSYLSGGAHEQFF
TRBV4-2	.	TRBJ1-3	.	TGTGCCAGCAGCCAAGAGGGGGCTGATAGTACTGGAAACACCATATATTTT	CASSQEGADSTGNTIYF
TRBV19	.	TRBJ1-5	TRBD1	TGTGCCAGTAGTATGGGAGCAGGGGGCCATCAGCCCCAGCATTTT	CASSMGAGGHQPQHF
TRBV5-5	.	TRBJ2-7	TRBD2	TGTGCCAGCAGCCGGGGGGAAATTACCTACGAGCAGTACTTC	CASSRGEITYEQYF
TRBV14	.	TRBJ2-7	.	TGTGCCAGCAGCCCAGGGGTTTCCTACGAGCAGTACTTC	CASSPGVSYEQYF
TRBV5-6	.	TRBJ1-6	.	TGTGCCAGCAGCCTAAAGGGGGGTGGTTCACCCCTCCACTTT	CASSLKGGGSPLHF
TRBV11-2	.	TRBJ1-4	.	TGTGCCAGCAGCGGGGGAGGGACTGTTAATGAAAAACTGTTTTTT	CASSGGGTVNEKLFF
TRBV5-8	few	TRBJ1-5	.	TGTGCCAGCAGCTCCAATCAGCCCCAGCATTTT	CASSSNQPQHF
TRBV4-1	.	TRBJ2-1	.	TGCGCCAGCAGCCAAGGGATGGGGGCCAACAATGAGCAGTTCTTC	CASSQGMGANNEQFF
TRBV21-1	.	TRBJ1-3	.	TGTGCCAGCAGTACTGGAAACACCATATATTTT	CASSTGNTIYF
TRBV9	.	TRBJ2-5	TRBD1	TGTGCCAGCAGCGTAGGGCAGGGGGTGGAAGAGACCCAGTACTTC	CASSVGQGVEETQYF
TRBV5-1	.	TRBJ1-1	TRBD1	TGCGCCAGCAGCGTGGACAGGAGTGCAGCTTTCTTT	CASSVDRSAAFF
TRBV27	.	TRBJ1-2	TRBD1	TGTGCCAGCAGTGTATCAGGGGGCGACCGCTATGGCTACACCTTC	CASSVSGGDRYGYTF
TRBV24-1	.	TRBJ2-6	.	TGTGCCACCAGTGATCCCCTGGGGCAGAGTGGGGCCAACGTCCTGACTTTC	CATSDPLGQSGANVLTF
TRBV5-1	.	TRBJ2-7	.	TGCGCCAGCAGCCCGTCGGTCTCAGGGAATTACGAGCAGTACTTC	CASSPSVSGNYEQYF
TRBV7-9	.	TRBJ2-7	.	TGTGCCAGCAGCAGATCCTACGAGCAGTACTTC	CASSRSYEQYF
TRBV29-1	.	TRBJ2-7	.	TGCAGCGTTGAAGATCCACAGAGCTACGAGCAGTACTTC	CSVEDPQSYEQYF
TRBV28	.	TRBJ1-2	.	TGTGCCAGCAGTACGGGGGGGGTAGGCTACACCTTC	CASSTGGVGYTF
TRBV6-5	.	TRBJ1-2	TRBD1	TGTGCCAGCAGTTACTCGGGACAGGGTAACTATGGCTACACCTTC	CASSYSGQGNYGYTF
TRBV12-3/TRBV12-4	.	TRBJ2-5	.	TGTGCCAGCAGTTTAGGTGGGCCGGAGACCCAGTACTTC	CASSLGGPETQYF
TRBV29-1	.	TRBJ2-1	.	TGCAGCGTCGATTTACAGGGACGCTACAATGAGCAGTTCTTC	CSVDLQGRYNEQFF
TRBV7-2	.	TRBJ2-7	.	TGTGCCAGCAGCCATGGGAACGAGCAGTACTTC	CASSHGNEQYF
TRBV7-3	.	TRBJ1-2	TRBD1	TGTGCCAGCAGCTTGGCAGGGGGGAATGGCTACACCTTC	CASSLAGGNGYTF
TRBV30	few	TRBJ2-7	.	TGTGCTCTTGCTCTGGAGAGAGACTACTACGAGCAGTACTTC	CALALERDYYEQYF
TRBV9	.	TRBJ2-2	TRBD1	TGTGCCAGCAGCGTAGTCCCGGACAGGAGAATGGGCACCGGGGAGCTGTTTTTT	CASSVVPDRRMGTGELFF
TRBV12-3/TRBV12-4	once	TRBJ2-7	TRBD2	TGTGCCAGTAATTCGGGAGGACCCTACGAGCAGTACTTC	CASNSGGPYEQYF